These 8 T cell receptor beta chains were sequenced from one sample in a study of PD-L1 blockade in urothelial cancer. Stated time point: peripheral blood 6 weeks after treatment start. Measured with immunoSEQ multiplex PCR; TCRdb has only the in-frame clones, and not every one. The data show more than 90,000 clones, with approximately 82% seen just once and under 8.5% held by the top ten. Material: PBMCs, obtained around atezolizumab (anti-PD-L1) treatment. These receptors were collected from a man aged 65 to 85 with urothelial cancer.

The sample holds a few counts of this clone. This chain connects TRBV19 to TRBJ2-7, with 10 bases fitting TRBD1. Germline V gives CDR1 LNHDA, CDR2 SQIVND (reference sequence). CDR3 size: 13 residues. The V segment lost 6 bases and the J segment 1 base; nucleotides outside the gene matches: 0. The CDR3 here is CASRGQGSYEQYF. Written as DNA, the CDR3 is TGTGCCAGTAGGGGACAGGGGTCCTACGAGCAGTACTTC.

The chain recombines TRBV7-9 with TRBJ2-5; D is perhaps TRBD1 (6 bases). Trimming removed 1 base at V and 4 bases at J, with 10 bases between. The CDR3 sequence is 14 residues long. In germline, CDR1 is SEHNR, CDR2 FQNEAQ (reference sequence). CDR3 sequence: CASSLGIGGETQYF. The CDR3 DNA sequence: TGTGCCAGCAGCTTAGGAATAGGGGGAGAGACCCAGTACTTC.

In the case of this clone: Other nucleotide sequences in the sample specify the same CDR3. The rearrangement uses TRBV30 and TRBJ2-6; unclear D gene. Deletions cut 2 bases from V and 0 bases from J, with 5 bases between. The CDR3 spans 14 residues. Germline V lookup: CDR1 GTSNPN, CDR2 SVGIG (reference sequence). Here the CDR3 reads CAWSRDSGANVLTF. In nucleotides, the CDR3 is TGTGCCTGGAGTCGAGACTCTGGGGCCAACGTCCTGACTTTC. The variable domain in full, with the rest retrieved from reference TRBV30 and TRBJ2-6, is SQTIHQWPATLVQPVGSPLSLECTVEGTSNPNLYWYRQAAGRGLQLLFYSVGIGQISSEVPQNLSASRPQDRQFILSSKKLLLSDSGFYLCAWSRDSGANVLTFGAGSRLTVL.

The chain links TRBV2 to TRBJ2-5; tentative D call: TRBD2 (5 bases). The CDR3 runs to 14 residues. From germline, CDR1 is SNHLY and CDR2 FYNNEI. V was cut by 0 bases and J by 5 bases, with 10 bases left in between. DNA for the CDR3: TGTGCCAGCAGTGAAGCGGCCCCGGGGGAGACCCAGTACTTC. Its translation: CASSEAAPGETQYF.

The J gene is TRBJ2-1, the V gene TRBV5-4; D is unresolved. Germline V gene data show CDR1 as SGHNT and CDR2 as YYREEE (reference sequence). The CDR3 length is 13 residues. Trimming cost V 4 bases and J 7 bases, with 12 bases left between them. The CDR3 loop reads CASSPTSWNEQFF. The CDR3 DNA reads as TGTGCCAGCAGCCCCACTTCCTGGAATGAGCAGTTCTTC.

The chain carries TRBV18 and TRBJ1-4; D perhaps matches TRBD1 (6 bases). CDR1 is KGHSH, CDR2 LQKENI, per germline. The CDR3 has 15 amino acids. The germline V and J ends were trimmed by 4 bases and 4 bases, with 13 bases remaining between them. CDR3 region: CASSLTDSHNEKLFF. The DNA for the CDR3 is TGTGCCAGCTCACTCACGGACAGCCATAATGAAAAACTGTTTTTT.

The rearrangement joins TRBV5-4 to TRBJ2-3; 10 bases line up with TRBD2. Germline trimming cut 2 bases from V and 7 bases from J; bases unmatched to any gene: 7. Germline V gene data show CDR1 as SGHNT and CDR2 as YYREEE (reference sequence). This CDR3 is built from 15 residues. The CDR3 DNA follows: TGTGCCAGCAGCTTCACTAGCGGGGCTCTTCATACGCAGTATTTT. The encoded protein is CASSFTSGALHTQYF.

The V and J genes are TRBV9 and TRBJ2-1; 12 nucleotides line up with TRBD2. The CDR3 covers 17 residues. The V segment lost 0 bases and the J segment 7 bases; nucleotides outside the gene matches: 8. Germline values: CDR1 SGDLS, CDR2 YYNGEE. The CDR3 reads CASSVAETSGRENEQFF. The CDR3 DNA reads as TGTGCCAGCAGCGTAGCGGAGACTAGCGGGAGAGAGAATGAGCAGTTCTTC.